What follows describes a single TCR beta chain. The antigen remains undetermined. The CDR3 extends over 16 amino acids. The germline V gene encodes CDR1 SGHTA and CDR2 FQGNSA. Trimming cost V 4 bases and J 10 bases; bases outside gene matches: 15. One entry per CDR3 protein results from TCRdb running MiXCR on the 5' RACE reads. This sample yields about 360,000 distinct CDR3 sequences, of which around 14% are seen a single time; approximately 20% belongs to the top ten. The data were taken from a study of T-cell memory formation after mild COVID-19. Study-wide context: In these data, TCR clusters were largely donor specific. Study-level points and caveats: Later expanders leaned CD4+, whereas day 15 to 85 contracting clones were balanced CD4/CD8.

The sequence was collected from a man in his late teens or twenties who had mild COVID-19 (a few samples of this study predate the infection). Cell type and time point are not known. Input material: PBMCs or a T cell subset sorted from them (not recorded which). J is TRBJ2-1 and V is TRBV7-2; 8 bases are shared with TRBD1. DNA of the CDR3: TGTGCCAGCAGCTCTCGGCGCCTGACAGGGGTAAACGAGCAGTTCTTC. Residues: CASSSRRLTGVNEQFF.